This paragraph reports one T cell receptor (beta chain). The record originates from a study of blood T cell repertoires in COVID-19. Study-wide context: From the United States, Italy and Spain came samples of acute and convalescent COVID-19. Sample material is recorded as cDNA or gDNA derived from T cells, B-cell-depleted T cells, or PBMCs.

Authors' processing steps: Researchers report that nucleated cell counts were estimated from reference gene primer amplification. Only in-frame clones appear in the TCRdb table, and some are missing; sequencing was by immunoSEQ multiplex PCR. D and trimming come from the DNA, and the V and J calls and clone size come from that table. The sample includes about 220,000 clones, approximately 83% seen only once; the top ten take around 2%. The sample comprised peripheral blood. This sequence was found in a woman aged 55-69 years with acute or convalescent COVID-19.

CDR3 sequence reads: CASSLDKGRGYTF. DNA of the CDR3: TGTGCCAGCAGCTTAGATAAGGGGCGCGGCTACACCTTC. V gene TRBV7-9 combines with J gene TRBJ1-2, with a possible D match to TRBD1 (5 bases). CDR3 length: 13 residues. CDR1 SEHNR and CDR2 FQNEAQ come from the germline V gene (reference sequence). V dropped 1 base and J dropped 8 bases, with 11 bases sitting between them.